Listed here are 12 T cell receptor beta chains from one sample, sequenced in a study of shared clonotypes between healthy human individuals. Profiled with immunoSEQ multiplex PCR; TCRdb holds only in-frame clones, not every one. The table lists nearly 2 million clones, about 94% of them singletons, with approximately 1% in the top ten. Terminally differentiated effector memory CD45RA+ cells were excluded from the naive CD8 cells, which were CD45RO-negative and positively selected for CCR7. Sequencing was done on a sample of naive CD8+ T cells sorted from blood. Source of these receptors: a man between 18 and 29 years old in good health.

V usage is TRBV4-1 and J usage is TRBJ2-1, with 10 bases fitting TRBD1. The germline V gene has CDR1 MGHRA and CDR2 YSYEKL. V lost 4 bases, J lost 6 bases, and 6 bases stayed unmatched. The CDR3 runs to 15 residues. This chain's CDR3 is CASSPGQGQGNEQFF. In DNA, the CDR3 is TGCGCCAGCAGCCCGGGACAGGGGCAGGGCAATGAGCAGTTCTTC.

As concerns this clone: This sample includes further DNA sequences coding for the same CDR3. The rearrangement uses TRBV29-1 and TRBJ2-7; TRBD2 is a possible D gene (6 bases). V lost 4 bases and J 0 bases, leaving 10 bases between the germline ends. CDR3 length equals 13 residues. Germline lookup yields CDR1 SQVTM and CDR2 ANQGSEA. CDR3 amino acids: CSVATGSSYEQYF. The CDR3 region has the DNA TGCAGCGTTGCCACCGGGAGCTCCTACGAGCAGTACTTC.

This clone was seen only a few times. The CDR3 DNA is TGTGCCAGCAGTTACGGGACAGGGCCCGTGGCCCTCCACTTT. Translating it yields CASSYGTGPVALHF. The chain has TRBV6-5 and TRBJ1-6, with 9 bases lining up with TRBD1. V was clipped by 2 bases and J by 14 bases; unmatched bases: 7. Germline loops: CDR1 MNHEY, CDR2 SVGAGI. The CDR3 totals 14 residues.

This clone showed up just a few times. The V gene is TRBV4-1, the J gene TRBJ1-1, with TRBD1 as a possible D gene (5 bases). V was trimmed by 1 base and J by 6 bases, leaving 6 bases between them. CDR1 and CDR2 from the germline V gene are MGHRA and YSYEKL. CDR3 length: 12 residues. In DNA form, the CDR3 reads TGCGCCAGCAGCCAAGGGGGACCTGAAGCTTTCTTT. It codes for CASSQGGPEAFF.

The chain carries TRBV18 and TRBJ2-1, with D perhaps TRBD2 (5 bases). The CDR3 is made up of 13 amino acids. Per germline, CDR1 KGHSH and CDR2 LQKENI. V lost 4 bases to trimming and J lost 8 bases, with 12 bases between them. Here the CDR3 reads CASSHQSGDEQFF. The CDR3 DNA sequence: TGTGCCAGCTCACACCAGAGCGGCGATGAGCAGTTCTTC.

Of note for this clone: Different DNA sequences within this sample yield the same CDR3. The CDR3 spells CASSPSAGLSYEQYF. The CDR3 DNA follows: TGCGCCAGCAGCCCGTCAGCGGGACTCTCCTACGAGCAGTACTTC. V usage is TRBV4-1 and J usage is TRBJ2-7, with 7 bases that match TRBD2. Per the germline V gene, CDR1 is MGHRA and CDR2 is YSYEKL. V gave up 4 bases and J gave up 0 bases; unmatched junction bases: 6. The CDR3 is made up of 15 amino acids.

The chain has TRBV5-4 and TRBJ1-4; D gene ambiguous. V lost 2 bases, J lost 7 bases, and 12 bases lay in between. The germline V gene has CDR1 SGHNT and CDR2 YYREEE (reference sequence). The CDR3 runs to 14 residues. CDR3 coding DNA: TGTGCCAGCAGCTTCGAGGGTGGAGGTGAAAAACTGTTTTTT. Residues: CASSFEGGGEKLFF.

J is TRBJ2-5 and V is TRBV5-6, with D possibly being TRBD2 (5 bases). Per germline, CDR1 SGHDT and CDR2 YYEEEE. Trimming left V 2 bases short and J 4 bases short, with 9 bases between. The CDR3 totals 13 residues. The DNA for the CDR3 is TGTGCCAGCAGCTTAGCGGTTACAGAGACCCAGTACTTC. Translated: CASSLAVTETQYF. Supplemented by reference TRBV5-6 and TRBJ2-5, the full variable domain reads DAGVTQSPTHLIKTRGQQVTLRCSPKSGHDTVSWYQQALGQGPQFIFQYYEEEERQRGNFPDRFSGHQFPNYSSELNVNALLLGDSALYLCASSLAVTETQYFGPGTRLLVL.

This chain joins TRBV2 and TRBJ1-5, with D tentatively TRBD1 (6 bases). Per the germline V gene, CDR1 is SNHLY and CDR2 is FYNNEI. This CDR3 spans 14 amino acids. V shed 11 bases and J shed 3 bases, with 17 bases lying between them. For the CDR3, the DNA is TGTGCCTCCAGGCTAACAGGGCACAATCAGCCCCAGCATTTT. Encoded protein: CASRLTGHNQPQHF.

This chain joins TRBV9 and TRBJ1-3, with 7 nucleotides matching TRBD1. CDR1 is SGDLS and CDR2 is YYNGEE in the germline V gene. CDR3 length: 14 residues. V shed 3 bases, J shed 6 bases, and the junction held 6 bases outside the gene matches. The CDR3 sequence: CASSGDRDENTIYF. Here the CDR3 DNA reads TGTGCCAGCAGCGGCGACAGGGATGAAAACACCATATATTTT.

CDR3 region: CASSQVGADNEQFF. The CDR3 nucleotides are TGTGCCAGCAGCCAAGTTGGAGCAGATAATGAGCAGTTCTTC. The gene calls are TRBV14 and TRBJ2-1; D unclear. V was shortened by 1 base and J by 7 bases, with 11 bases between the two germline ends. The CDR3 has 14 residues. Germline CDR1 and CDR2: SGHDN and FVKESK.

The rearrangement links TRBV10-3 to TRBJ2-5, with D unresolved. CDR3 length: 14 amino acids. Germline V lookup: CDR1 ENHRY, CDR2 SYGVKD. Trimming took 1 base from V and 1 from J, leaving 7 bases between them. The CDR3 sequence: CAISEFATQETQYF. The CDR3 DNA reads TGTGCCATCAGTGAGTTCGCTACCCAAGAGACCCAGTACTTC.